Below are 3 T cell receptor beta chains sequenced from a single sample in a study of blood T cell repertoires in COVID-19. Clones were sequenced by immunoSEQ multiplex PCR, and TCRdb holds only the in-frame ones, with some missing. The table records some 55,000 clones, about 77% of them present only once. The source material was peripheral blood. These receptors all stem from a man in his 70s with active or convalescent COVID-19.

This chain connects TRBV27 to TRBJ2-5; D is possibly TRBD1 (6 bases). Per the germline V gene, CDR1 is MNHEY and CDR2 is SMNVEV (reference sequence). V was shortened by 6 bases and J by 3 bases, with 11 bases between the two germline ends. The CDR3 is 13 amino acids. The CDR3 sequence is CASRSNREETQYF. CDR3 nucleotide sequence: TGTGCCAGCAGGAGTAACAGGGAAGAGACCCAGTACTTC.

The gene calls are TRBV11-1 and TRBJ2-7; no clear D gene. V was pared by 0 bases and J by 6 bases, with 9 bases between. CDR1 and CDR2 from the germline V gene are SGHAT and FQDESV (reference sequence). The CDR3 sequence is 13 residues long. This CDR3 reads CASSLARAGEQYF. The CDR3 coding sequence is TGTGCCAGCAGCTTAGCGCGAGCAGGCGAGCAGTACTTC.

The chain is built from TRBV6-4 and TRBJ2-3, with TRBD2 identical over 8 bases. The CDR3 has 16 residues. Germline trimming cut 6 bases from V and 0 bases from J; bases unmatched to any gene: 8. Germline-derived CDR1 and CDR2 are MRHNA and SNTAGT. The CDR3 sequence: CASRARLATSTDTQYF. The CDR3 coding sequence is TGTGCCAGCAGGGCTAGACTAGCGACTAGCACAGATACGCAGTATTTT.